This is a list of T cell receptor beta chains from one sample in a study of human T cells and chemical hapten exposure. TCRdb ran MiXCR on the 5' RACE reads and lists one entry per CDR3 protein. In the table there are 81,000 or so distinct CDR3 sequences, more than 7.5% of which are singletons. The source is a male donor in good health. CDR3s include the opening cysteine and the closing phenylalanine or tryptophan. Each record gives: J gene, V gene, clone size, D gene, CDR3 protein, CDR3 DNA. The D gene is left open where the match is weak. Not all rows give a size; the values are once, few, many and, for expanded clones, a class.

J gene: TRBJ1-1; V gene: TRBV6-5; clone size: many; D gene: -; CDR3 protein: CASSSTGGGTEAFF; CDR3 DNA: TGTGCCAGCAGTTCCACCGGGGGCGGGACTGAAGCTTTCTTT
J gene: TRBJ2-1; V gene: TRBV10-3; clone size: few; D gene: TRBD2; CDR3 protein: CAISLAGGNEQFF; CDR3 DNA: TGTGCCATCAGTCTAGCGGGGGGGAATGAGCAGTTCTTC
J gene: TRBJ2-7; V gene: TRBV7-2; clone size: many; D gene: -; CDR3 protein: CASSPRDEQYF; CDR3 DNA: TGTGCCAGCAGCCCCAGGGACGAGCAGTACTTC
J gene: TRBJ2-2; V gene: TRBV29-1; clone size: -; D gene: -; CDR3 protein: CSVERNTGELFF; CDR3 DNA: TGCAGCGTTGAGAGGAACACCGGGGAGCTGTTTTTT
J gene: TRBJ2-7; V gene: TRBV29-1; clone size: few; D gene: -; CDR3 protein: CSVGGGHSYEQYF; CDR3 DNA: TGCAGCGTTGGTGGGGGTCACTCCTACGAGCAGTACTTC
J gene: TRBJ2-5; V gene: TRBV5-1; clone size: -; D gene: -; CDR3 protein: CASSFDRETQYF; CDR3 DNA: TGCGCCAGCAGCTTCGACAGAGAGACCCAGTACTTC
J gene: TRBJ2-2; V gene: TRBV2; clone size: -; D gene: -; CDR3 protein: CASSAGVPNTGELFF; CDR3 DNA: TGTGCCAGCAGTGCTGGGGTACCGAACACCGGGGAGCTGTTTTTT
J gene: TRBJ1-6; V gene: TRBV5-1; clone size: many; D gene: -; CDR3 protein: CASSLDLGTDYNSPLHF; CDR3 DNA: TGCGCCAGCAGCTTGGACTTAGGGACCGACTATAATTCACCCCTCCACTTT
J gene: TRBJ2-1; V gene: TRBV11-1; clone size: -; D gene: -; CDR3 protein: CASSAGNRNEQFF; CDR3 DNA: TGTGCCAGCAGCGCAGGGAATCGGAATGAGCAGTTCTTC
J gene: TRBJ1-5; V gene: TRBV12-3/TRBV12-4; clone size: few; D gene: TRBD1; CDR3 protein: CASSLFGDRDQPQHF; CDR3 DNA: TGTGCCAGCAGTTTATTCGGGGACAGGGATCAGCCCCAGCATTTT
J gene: TRBJ1-2; V gene: TRBV12-3/TRBV12-4; clone size: many; D gene: -; CDR3 protein: CASSPRGGGLDGYTF; CDR3 DNA: TGTGCCAGCAGCCCCCGGGGAGGGGGGTTGGATGGCTACACCTTC
J gene: TRBJ2-7; V gene: TRBV4-3; clone size: many; D gene: -; CDR3 protein: CASSQDHSRRAYEQYF; CDR3 DNA: TGCGCCAGCAGCCAAGATCATTCACGGCGGGCCTACGAGCAGTACTTC
J gene: TRBJ2-5; V gene: TRBV15; clone size: many; D gene: -; CDR3 protein: CATSRDPAHSTETQYF; CDR3 DNA: TGTGCCACCAGCAGAGACCCGGCTCATTCGACGGAGACCCAGTACTTC
J gene: TRBJ2-7; V gene: TRBV7-2; clone size: many; D gene: -; CDR3 protein: CASSPQGAGDEQYF; CDR3 DNA: TGTGCCAGCAGCCCACAGGGAGCAGGGGACGAGCAGTACTTC
J gene: TRBJ2-3; V gene: TRBV5-6; clone size: many; D gene: TRBD2; CDR3 protein: CASSLNSGARTDTQYF; CDR3 DNA: TGTGCCAGCAGCTTGAACAGCGGGGCAAGGACAGATACGCAGTATTTT
J gene: TRBJ2-7; V gene: TRBV7-9; clone size: few; D gene: TRBD1; CDR3 protein: CASTSGQIYEQYF; CDR3 DNA: TGTGCCAGCACTTCGGGACAGATATACGAGCAGTACTTC
J gene: TRBJ2-4; V gene: TRBV6-6; clone size: many; D gene: -; CDR3 protein: CASSLTEPSKNIQYF; CDR3 DNA: TGTGCCAGCAGTTTGACAGAGCCTTCCAAAAACATTCAGTACTTC
J gene: TRBJ2-2; V gene: TRBV29-1; clone size: many; D gene: -; CDR3 protein: CSVIAVANTGELFF; CDR3 DNA: TGCAGCGTCATAGCGGTCGCGAACACCGGGGAGCTGTTTTTT
J gene: TRBJ1-5; V gene: TRBV6-5; clone size: -; D gene: TRBD1; CDR3 protein: CASSLRQGAQGQPQHF; CDR3 DNA: TGTGCCAGCAGCCTTCGACAGGGGGCGCAGGGTCAGCCCCAGCATTTT
J gene: TRBJ2-1; V gene: TRBV15; clone size: -; D gene: -; CDR3 protein: CATSRDWGWDYNEQFF; CDR3 DNA: TGTGCCACCAGCAGAGATTGGGGGTGGGACTACAATGAGCAGTTCTTC
J gene: TRBJ2-3; V gene: TRBV12-3/TRBV12-4; clone size: many; D gene: -; CDR3 protein: CASSFSTDTQYF; CDR3 DNA: TGTGCCAGCAGTTTTAGCACAGATACGCAGTATTTT
J gene: TRBJ1-2; V gene: TRBV4-1; clone size: many; D gene: -; CDR3 protein: CASSQGTVPLGYTF; CDR3 DNA: TGCGCCAGCAGCCAAGGGACAGTGCCCCTTGGCTACACCTTC
J gene: TRBJ1-2; V gene: TRBV4-2; clone size: many; D gene: TRBD1; CDR3 protein: CASSQDDHGTGGLDF; CDR3 DNA: TGTGCCAGCAGCCAAGATGACCACGGGACAGGGGGCCTAGACTTC
J gene: TRBJ1-4; V gene: TRBV12-5; clone size: many; D gene: -; CDR3 protein: CASALLSGPRNEKLFF; CDR3 DNA: TGTGCTAGTGCCCTCCTCTCGGGACCGCGTAATGAAAAACTGTTTTTT
J gene: TRBJ2-6; V gene: TRBV5-6; clone size: few; D gene: -; CDR3 protein: CASSFRVEGANVLTF; CDR3 DNA: TGTGCCAGCAGCTTCAGGGTAGAGGGGGCCAACGTCCTGACTTTC
J gene: TRBJ1-4; V gene: TRBV4-2; clone size: -; D gene: -; CDR3 protein: CASSQDLGAIDKLFF; CDR3 DNA: TGTGCCAGCAGCCAAGATCTAGGGGCGATCGATAAACTGTTTTTT
J gene: TRBJ2-3; V gene: TRBV4-1; clone size: few; D gene: -; CDR3 protein: CASSQDPPDTQYF; CDR3 DNA: TGCGCCAGCAGCCAAGATCCCCCGGATACGCAGTATTTT
J gene: TRBJ2-4; V gene: TRBV27; clone size: -; D gene: -; CDR3 protein: CASSTYSGTAKNIQYF; CDR3 DNA: TGTGCCAGCAGTACATACTCCGGGACTGCCAAAAACATTCAGTACTTC
J gene: TRBJ2-3; V gene: TRBV5-1; clone size: many; D gene: -; CDR3 protein: CASSVGTSPSTDTQYF; CDR3 DNA: TGCGCCAGCAGTGTCGGGACCTCTCCTAGCACAGATACGCAGTATTTT
J gene: TRBJ2-3; V gene: TRBV13; clone size: many; D gene: -; CDR3 protein: CASSLGRGDTQYF; CDR3 DNA: TGTGCCAGCAGCTTAGGCCGCGGAGATACGCAGTATTTT
J gene: TRBJ1-1; V gene: TRBV12-5; clone size: many; D gene: -; CDR3 protein: CASGSLHLTEAFF; CDR3 DNA: TGTGCTAGTGGTTCGCTACATCTCACTGAAGCTTTCTTT
J gene: TRBJ2-2; V gene: TRBV7-3; clone size: few; D gene: TRBD1; CDR3 protein: CASSNGQGSGELFF; CDR3 DNA: TGTGCCAGCAGCAACGGACAGGGTTCCGGGGAGCTGTTTTTT
J gene: TRBJ2-3; V gene: TRBV5-6; clone size: many; D gene: -; CDR3 protein: CASSLDRGRDTDTQYF; CDR3 DNA: TGTGCCAGCAGCTTGGATCGGGGGCGCGACACAGATACGCAGTATTTT
J gene: TRBJ2-1; V gene: TRBV20-1; clone size: -; D gene: -; CDR3 protein: CSARDWQGTYNEQFF; CDR3 DNA: TGCAGTGCTAGAGATTGGCAGGGGACCTACAATGAGCAGTTCTTC
J gene: TRBJ2-1; V gene: TRBV29-1; clone size: many; D gene: -; CDR3 protein: CSVIGVKNEQFF; CDR3 DNA: TGCAGCGTTATAGGGGTCAAGAATGAGCAGTTCTTC
J gene: TRBJ2-3; V gene: TRBV10-3; clone size: -; D gene: -; CDR3 protein: CAISDPHGATDTQYF; CDR3 DNA: TGTGCCATCAGTGACCCCCACGGAGCCACAGATACGCAGTATTTT
J gene: TRBJ2-6; V gene: TRBV4-2; clone size: many; D gene: -; CDR3 protein: CASSRSVGTGNTGANVLTF; CDR3 DNA: TGTGCCAGCAGCCGAAGTGTAGGGACGGGAAACACTGGGGCCAACGTCCTGACTTTC
J gene: TRBJ1-1; V gene: TRBV20-1; clone size: few; D gene: -; CDR3 protein: CSARDSPFEAVF; CDR3 DNA: TGCAGTGCTAGAGATTCTCCCTTTGAAGCTGTCTTT
J gene: TRBJ2-7; V gene: TRBV3-1; clone size: -; D gene: -; CDR3 protein: CASSRYGRDEQYF; CDR3 DNA: TGTGCCAGCAGCCGGTACGGACGGGACGAGCAGTACTTC
J gene: TRBJ2-1; V gene: TRBV29-1; clone size: few; D gene: -; CDR3 protein: CSVEVTQRAEQFF; CDR3 DNA: TGCAGCGTTGAAGTTACGCAGCGGGCTGAGCAGTTCTTC
J gene: TRBJ1-1; V gene: TRBV7-9; clone size: -; D gene: -; CDR3 protein: CASSWETANTEAFF; CDR3 DNA: TGTGCCAGCAGCTGGGAGACAGCGAACACTGAAGCTTTCTTT
J gene: TRBJ1-5; V gene: TRBV6-6; clone size: few; D gene: -; CDR3 protein: CASSYRVRDQPQHF; CDR3 DNA: TGTGCCAGCAGTTACAGGGTCCGGGATCAGCCCCAGCATTTT
J gene: TRBJ2-6; V gene: TRBV7-6; clone size: many; D gene: -; CDR3 protein: CASSLAKGGSREPSGANVLTF; CDR3 DNA: TGTGCCAGCAGCTTAGCAAAAGGAGGGTCGAGGGAACCCTCTGGGGCCAACGTCCTGACTTTC
J gene: TRBJ1-2; V gene: TRBV11-2; clone size: few; D gene: TRBD1; CDR3 protein: CASSPAGTGSVGGYTF; CDR3 DNA: TGTGCCAGCAGCCCCGCCGGGACAGGGAGTGTAGGAGGCTACACCTTC
J gene: TRBJ2-5; V gene: TRBV7-7; clone size: many; D gene: TRBD2; CDR3 protein: CASSLGLAGGPVETQYF; CDR3 DNA: TGTGCCAGCAGCCTAGGACTAGCGGGAGGGCCGGTAGAGACCCAGTACTTC
J gene: TRBJ1-1; V gene: TRBV20-1; clone size: few; D gene: TRBD1; CDR3 protein: CSARGQGLMNTEAFF; CDR3 DNA: TGCAGTGCTAGAGGACAGGGACTAATGAACACTGAAGCTTTCTTT
J gene: TRBJ2-7; V gene: TRBV7-2; clone size: -; D gene: TRBD2; CDR3 protein: CASSPLGLAGSLEQYF; CDR3 DNA: TGTGCCAGCAGCCCGTTGGGACTAGCGGGGAGTTTGGAGCAGTACTTC
J gene: TRBJ2-1; V gene: TRBV4-1; clone size: many; D gene: -; CDR3 protein: CASSQGSGEYNEQFF; CDR3 DNA: TGCGCCAGCAGCCAAGGGTCGGGAGAGTACAATGAGCAGTTCTTC
J gene: TRBJ2-7; V gene: TRBV10-3; clone size: many; D gene: TRBD2; CDR3 protein: CAISEEPAGGSYEQYF; CDR3 DNA: TGTGCCATCAGTGAGGAGCCAGCGGGAGGCTCCTACGAGCAGTACTTC
J gene: TRBJ2-1; V gene: TRBV11-2; clone size: many; D gene: -; CDR3 protein: CASSLVPRKLGNEQFF; CDR3 DNA: TGTGCCAGCAGCCTGGTGCCGAGGAAATTGGGCAATGAGCAGTTCTTC
J gene: TRBJ1-1; V gene: TRBV6-2/TRBV6-3; clone size: many; D gene: TRBD1; CDR3 protein: CASSYSQGGTGTEAFF; CDR3 DNA: TGTGCCAGCAGTTACTCCCAGGGGGGAACTGGAACTGAAGCTTTCTTT
J gene: TRBJ1-1; V gene: TRBV6-2/TRBV6-3; clone size: -; D gene: TRBD1; CDR3 protein: CASSYSVWTGWTEAFF; CDR3 DNA: TGTGCCAGCAGTTACTCGGTCTGGACAGGATGGACTGAAGCTTTCTTT
J gene: TRBJ2-3; V gene: TRBV6-5; clone size: -; D gene: TRBD2; CDR3 protein: CASSYSGGGGADTQYF; CDR3 DNA: TGTGCCAGCAGTTACTCGGGCGGGGGAGGTGCAGATACGCAGTATTTT